This T cell receptor beta chain was sequenced for a study of T cell responses to AZD1222 COVID-19 vaccine. General study findings and limits: Sampled repertoires all dated from after the peak T cell response. White British people made up most donors, females outnumbered males, and clonal diversity was possibly underestimated. The reported proportion of spike-specific TCRs targeting unmutated variant regions was nearly half.

The repertoire was sequenced with immunoSEQ multiplex PCR; TCRdb's copy has only in-frame clones and lacks some. The table includes more than 20,000 clones, 80% to 90% detected once. Remarks on this clone: Its antigen remains unidentified.

This CDR3 region has 14 residues. The V gene's germline CDR1 is SNHLY and CDR2 FYNNEI. Trimming pared 6 bases from V and 1 base from J, leaving 12 bases between. The V call is TRBV2, the J call TRBJ1-1; D perhaps matches TRBD1 (5 bases). The sequence was obtained from an adult who received the AZD1222 COVID-19 vaccine. Material: peripheral blood, obtained 28 days after the second AZD1222 dose. CDR3 DNA sequence: TGTGCCAGCAGAGGGGTGGCCTGGAACACTGAAGCTTTCTTT. It yields the protein CASRGVAWNTEAFF.